These 18 T cell receptor beta chains came from one sample sequenced in a study of cytotoxic CD8 clonotypes in ibrutinib-treated CLL. Data came from immunoSEQ multiplex PCR; TCRdb stores just in-frame clones and leaves some out. In the table there are around 76,000 clones, roughly 83% of which are singletons. The sequenced sample was PBMCs, obtained after 24 months of ibrutinib treatment. These receptor sequences come from a human donor with chronic lymphocytic leukemia.

This chain joins TRBV25-1 and TRBJ2-5, with 11 bases lining up with TRBD1. Gene TRBJ2-7 matches the end of the DNA better, so the J call may be wrong. The V gene's germline CDR1 is MGHDK and CDR2 SYGVNS. This CDR3 contains 18 residues. CDR3: CASSDNSRDRGASYEQYF. CDR3 in DNA: TGTGCCAGCAGTGATAACTCTAGGGACAGGGGGGCCTCCTACGAGCAGTACTTC.

This chain connects TRBV9 to TRBJ1-3, with no clear D. Looked up from germline, CDR1 is SGDLS and CDR2 is YYNGEE. The CDR3 has 14 amino acids. The V end was cut by 2 bases, the J end by 0 bases, with 6 bases between. CDR3 in DNA: TGTGCCAGCAGCGTTACTGACTCTGGAAACACCATATATTTT. Encoded protein: CASSVTDSGNTIYF.

The rearrangement links TRBV5-1 to TRBJ1-2; no reliable D call. This CDR3 spans 14 amino acids. V was trimmed by 1 base and J by 6 bases, leaving 13 bases between them. Germline-derived CDR1 and CDR2 are SGHRS and YFSETQ. CDR3 region: CASSLRGGRDGYTF. DNA for the CDR3: TGCGCCAGCAGCTTGCGGGGTGGACGGGATGGCTACACCTTC.

The chain couples TRBV5-6 to TRBJ1-5; the D is unclear. The V end lost 5 bases, the J end lost 0 bases, and 18 bases lay between the germline ends. Germline V CDR1 and CDR2: SGHDT, YYEEEE. The CDR3 runs to 17 residues. Here the CDR3 reads CASSSGPRNYSNQPQHF. Written as DNA, the CDR3 is TGTGCCAGCAGTTCCGGGCCCCGAAACTATAGCAATCAGCCCCAGCATTTT.

The chain links TRBV4-1 to TRBJ2-5, with TRBD2 matching 11 bases. V shed 4 bases, J shed 3 bases, and the junction held 4 bases outside the gene matches. Germline CDR1 is MGHRA and CDR2 is YSYEKL. This CDR3 is 15 amino acids long. The CDR3 coding sequence is TGCGCCAGCAGCCTGGGGGGACTAGCGGAAGAGACCCAGTACTTC. As protein: CASSLGGLAEETQYF.

V usage is TRBV7-3 and J usage is TRBJ2-7, with D perhaps TRBD1 (6 bases). Looked up from germline, CDR1 is SGHTA and CDR2 is FQGTGA. This CDR3 comprises 14 residues. Trimming removed 4 bases from V and 4 bases from J, with 14 bases in between. CDR3 sequence (DNA): TGTGCCAGCAGCTCAACCGGGACATCTTACGAGCAGTACTTC. The encoded protein is CASSSTGTSYEQYF.

This rearrangement joins TRBV7-2 to TRBJ2-1; 7 bases match TRBD2. Trimming cost V 1 base and J 7 bases; bases outside gene matches: 10. The CDR3 extends over 16 amino acids. Per the germline V gene, CDR1 is SGHTA and CDR2 is FQGNSA. The DNA for the CDR3 is TGTGCCAGCAGCTTAGAGGTTCTAGCGGTGGGGAATGAGCAGTTCTTC. It encodes CASSLEVLAVGNEQFF.

The chain joins TRBV18 to TRBJ2-6; 9 bases agree with TRBD2. CDR3 size: 19 residues. CDR1 and CDR2 (germline): KGHSH, LQKENI. Losses at the gene ends were 2 bases for V and 0 bases for J; bases not matched to a gene: 8. CDR3: CASSPGYASGTSGANVLTF. The DNA of the CDR3 is TGTGCCAGCTCACCAGGGTACGCTAGCGGGACCTCTGGGGCCAACGTCCTGACTTTC. Based on the CDR3 plus reference TRBV18 and TRBJ2-6, the full variable domain is NAGVMQNPRHLVRRRGQEARLRCSPMKGHSHVYWYRQLPEEGLKFMVYLQKENIIDESGMPKERFSAEFPKEGPSILRIQQVVRGDSAAYFCASSPGYASGTSGANVLTFGAGSRLTVL.

The genes are TRBV2 and TRBJ2-2; D may be TRBD1 (6 bases). CDR1 is SNHLY, CDR2 FYNNEI, per germline. This CDR3 has 13 residues. V lost 1 base, J lost 6 bases, and 6 bases lay in between. CDR3 sequence reads: CASSEGGPGELFF. CDR3 bases: TGTGCCAGCAGTGAAGGGGGGCCCGGGGAGCTGTTTTTT.

The chain carries TRBV28 and TRBJ2-3; D call uncertain. There are 12 residues in the CDR3. The ends were cut back, 6 bases at V and 6 bases at J, with 10 bases in the middle. Germline V CDR1 and CDR2: MDHEN, SYDVKM. The CDR3 DNA reads as TGTGCCAGCAGGCTTAACAGCGATACGCAGTATTTT. This encodes CASRLNSDTQYF. Variable domain in full (rest from reference TRBV28 and TRBJ2-3): DVKVTQSSRYLVKRTGEKVFLECVQDMDHENMFWYRQDPGLGLRLIYFSYDVKMKEKGDIPEGYSVSREKKERFSLILESASTNQTSMYLCASRLNSDTQYFGPGTRLTVL.

This sequence joins TRBV5-4 and TRBJ2-1; tentative D call: TRBD2 (6 bases). Trimming pared 2 bases from V and 9 bases from J, leaving 9 bases between. From germline, CDR1 is SGHNT and CDR2 YYREEE (reference sequence). The CDR3 has 12 residues. CDR3 loop: CASSFGGGEQFF. The CDR3 DNA follows: TGTGCCAGCAGCTTTGGGGGAGGTGAGCAGTTCTTC.

The genes are TRBV11-2 and TRBJ1-5; perhaps TRBD1 as D (5 bases). The CDR3 runs to 14 residues. With 0 bases removed from V and 5 bases from J, the gap between germline ends came to 8 bases. Germline lookup yields CDR1 SGHAT and CDR2 FQNNGV. The CDR3 reads CASSLDVGDQPQHF. DNA for the CDR3: TGTGCCAGCAGCTTAGATGTGGGGGATCAGCCCCAGCATTTT.

The J gene is TRBJ1-1, the V gene TRBV7-3; D uncertain. Between the trimmed V and J ends, which lost 6 bases and 5 bases, there was a span of 10 bases. Looked up from germline, CDR1 is SGHTA and CDR2 is FQGTGA. This CDR3 contains 12 residues. CDR3 loop: CASSRTGTEAFF. Here the CDR3 DNA reads TGTGCCAGCAGTCGTACGGGAACTGAAGCTTTCTTT.

The chain is built from TRBV7-2 and TRBJ2-5, with a weak D call TRBD2 (5 bases). Germline V gene sequence: CDR1 SGHTA, CDR2 FQGNSA. V was clipped by 0 bases and J by 5 bases, with 16 bases between them. There are 16 residues in the CDR3. The CDR3 protein is CASSLAHGLTRETQYF. CDR3 coding DNA: TGTGCCAGCAGCTTAGCGCATGGACTCACCAGGGAGACCCAGTACTTC.

Note on this clone: The germline gene is not matched at one end of the junction; a read error may be the cause. The CDR3 DNA follows: TGTGCCAGCAGGGCCACCCGGGACTGGTGGGACTTC. Translation gives CASRATRDWWDF. The V gene is TRBV2, the J gene TRBJ2-4, with D maybe TRBD2 (6 bases). CDR1 is SNHLY, CDR2 FYNNEI, per germline. This CDR3 contains 12 residues.

V gene TRBV7-9 combines with J gene TRBJ1-1; no definite D call. CDR1 is SEHNR, CDR2 FQNEAQ, per germline (reference sequence). Trimming left V 6 bases short and J 0 bases short, with 8 bases between. The CDR3 spans 13 residues. CDR3 bases: TGTGCCAGCAGTTTCAGCTTGAACACTGAAGCTTTCTTT. This encodes CASSFSLNTEAFF.

This clone is a singleton in its sample. The chain has TRBV6-5 and TRBJ2-3; D remains unclear. Trimming left V 2 bases short and J 2 bases short, with 8 bases between. Germline values: CDR1 MNHEY, CDR2 SVGAGI. CDR3 length: 14 residues. Here the CDR3 DNA reads TGTGCCAGCAGTTACAGGGCCTCCACAGATACGCAGTATTTT. It translates to CASSYRASTDTQYF.

The chain uses TRBV7-2 and TRBJ2-1; D gene ambiguous. The ends were cut back, 1 base at V and 5 bases at J, with 6 bases in the middle. CDR3 length equals 13 residues. Germline values: CDR1 SGHTA, CDR2 FQGNSA. CDR3 loop: CASSLDRNNEQFF. The CDR3 DNA follows: TGTGCCAGCAGCTTAGACCGGAACAATGAGCAGTTCTTC.